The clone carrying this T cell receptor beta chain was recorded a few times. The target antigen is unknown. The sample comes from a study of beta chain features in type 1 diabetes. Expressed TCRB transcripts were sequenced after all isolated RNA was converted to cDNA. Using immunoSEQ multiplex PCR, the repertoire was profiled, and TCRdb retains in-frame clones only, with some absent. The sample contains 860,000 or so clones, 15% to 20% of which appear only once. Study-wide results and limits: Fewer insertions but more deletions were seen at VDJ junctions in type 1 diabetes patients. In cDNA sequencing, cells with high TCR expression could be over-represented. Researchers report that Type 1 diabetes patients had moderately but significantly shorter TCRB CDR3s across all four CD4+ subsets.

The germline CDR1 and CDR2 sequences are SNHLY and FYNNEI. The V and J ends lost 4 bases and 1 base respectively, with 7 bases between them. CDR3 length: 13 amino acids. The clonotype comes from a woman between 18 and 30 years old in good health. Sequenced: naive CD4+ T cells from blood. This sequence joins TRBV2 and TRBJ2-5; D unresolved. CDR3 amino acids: CASSAAVQETQYF. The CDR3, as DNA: TGTGCCAGCAGTGCGGCGGTCCAAGAGACCCAGTACTTC.